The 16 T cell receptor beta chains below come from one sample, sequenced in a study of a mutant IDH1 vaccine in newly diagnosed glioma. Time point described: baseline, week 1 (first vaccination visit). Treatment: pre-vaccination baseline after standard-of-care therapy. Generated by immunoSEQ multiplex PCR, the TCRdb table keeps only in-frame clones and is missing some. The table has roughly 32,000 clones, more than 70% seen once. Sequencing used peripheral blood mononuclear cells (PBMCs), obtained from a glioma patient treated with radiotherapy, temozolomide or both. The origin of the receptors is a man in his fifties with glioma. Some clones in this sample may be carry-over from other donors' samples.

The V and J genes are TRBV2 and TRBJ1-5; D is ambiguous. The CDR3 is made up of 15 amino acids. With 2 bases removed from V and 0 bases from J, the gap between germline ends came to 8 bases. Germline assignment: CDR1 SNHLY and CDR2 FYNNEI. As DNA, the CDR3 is TGTGCCAGCAGTGAATCAGGTTATAGCAATCAGCCCCAGCATTTT. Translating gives CASSESGYSNQPQHF.

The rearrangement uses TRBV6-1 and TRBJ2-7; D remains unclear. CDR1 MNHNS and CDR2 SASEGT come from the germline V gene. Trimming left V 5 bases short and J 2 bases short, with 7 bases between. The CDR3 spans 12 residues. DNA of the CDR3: TGTGCCAGCAGTTTGGACCCCTACGAGCAGTACTTC. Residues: CASSLDPYEQYF.

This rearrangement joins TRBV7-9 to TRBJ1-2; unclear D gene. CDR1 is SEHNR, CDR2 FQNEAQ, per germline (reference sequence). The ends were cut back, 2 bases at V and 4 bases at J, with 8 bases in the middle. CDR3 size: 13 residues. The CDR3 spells CASSLSSSYGYTF. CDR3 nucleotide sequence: TGTGCCAGCAGCTTATCATCATCCTATGGCTACACCTTC.

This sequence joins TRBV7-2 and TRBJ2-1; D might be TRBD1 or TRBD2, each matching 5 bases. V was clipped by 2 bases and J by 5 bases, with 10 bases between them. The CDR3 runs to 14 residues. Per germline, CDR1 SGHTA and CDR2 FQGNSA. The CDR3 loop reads CASSLTGTDNEQFF. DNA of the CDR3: TGTGCCAGCAGCTTAACGGGGACGGACAATGAGCAGTTCTTC.

The CDR3, as DNA: TGTGCCAGCAGCTTAGACGGGAATTCACCCCTCCACTTT. Encoded protein: CASSLDGNSPLHF. This chain uses TRBV7-9 with TRBJ1-6; D call uncertain. The V end lost 1 base, the J end lost 7 bases, and 5 bases lay between the germline ends. CDR3 length: 13 residues. The germline V gene has CDR1 SEHNR and CDR2 FQNEAQ (reference sequence).

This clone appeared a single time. The CDR3 nucleotides are TGTGCCAGCAGCCAAGATGAGGTGAACTATGGCTACACCTTC. Amino acid sequence: CASSQDEVNYGYTF. The V and J genes are TRBV14 and TRBJ1-2; D is unresolved. In germline, CDR1 is SGHDN, CDR2 FVKESK. Trimming took off 0 bases at V and 2 bases at J, with 7 bases between the two ends. This CDR3 is 14 amino acids long.

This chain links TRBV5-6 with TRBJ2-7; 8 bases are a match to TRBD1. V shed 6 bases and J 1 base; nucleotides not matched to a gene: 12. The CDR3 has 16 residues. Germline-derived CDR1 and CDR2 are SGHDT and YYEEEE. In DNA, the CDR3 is TGTGCCAGCACCCCGGCCCCAGGGGGCACGTCCTACGAGCAGTACTTC. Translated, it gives CASTPAPGGTSYEQYF.

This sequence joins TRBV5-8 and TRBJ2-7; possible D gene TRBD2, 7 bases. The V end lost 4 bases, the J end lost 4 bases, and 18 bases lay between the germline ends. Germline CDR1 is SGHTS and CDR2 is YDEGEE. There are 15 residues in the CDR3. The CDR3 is CASSPGGGRIYEQYF. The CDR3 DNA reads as TGTGCCAGCAGCCCCGGGGGCGGGAGAATATACGAGCAGTACTTC.

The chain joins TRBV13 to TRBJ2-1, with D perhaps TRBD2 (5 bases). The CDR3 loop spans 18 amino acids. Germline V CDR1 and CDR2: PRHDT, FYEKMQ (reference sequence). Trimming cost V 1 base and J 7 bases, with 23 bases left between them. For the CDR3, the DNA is TGTGCCAGCAGCTTAGAAGCGGTGGGAGCTTGGGTTACGAATGAGCAGTTCTTC. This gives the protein CASSLEAVGAWVTNEQFF.

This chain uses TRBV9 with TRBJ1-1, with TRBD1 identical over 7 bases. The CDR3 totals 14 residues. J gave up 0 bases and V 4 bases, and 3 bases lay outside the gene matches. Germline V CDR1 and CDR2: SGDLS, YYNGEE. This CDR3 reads CASSTGQLNTEAFF. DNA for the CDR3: TGTGCCAGCAGCACGGGACAGTTGAACACTGAAGCTTTCTTT. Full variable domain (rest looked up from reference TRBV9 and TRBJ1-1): DSGVTQTPKHLITATGQRVTLRCSPRSGDLSVYWYQQSLDQGLQFLIQYYNGEERAKGNILERFSAQQFPDLHSELNLSSLELGDSALYFCASSTGQLNTEAFFGQGTRLTVV.

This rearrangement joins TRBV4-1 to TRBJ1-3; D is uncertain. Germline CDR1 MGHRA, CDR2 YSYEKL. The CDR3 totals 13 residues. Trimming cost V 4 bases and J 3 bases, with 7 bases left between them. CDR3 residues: CASSLGIGNTIYF. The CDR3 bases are TGCGCCAGCAGCCTCGGGATTGGAAACACCATATATTTT.

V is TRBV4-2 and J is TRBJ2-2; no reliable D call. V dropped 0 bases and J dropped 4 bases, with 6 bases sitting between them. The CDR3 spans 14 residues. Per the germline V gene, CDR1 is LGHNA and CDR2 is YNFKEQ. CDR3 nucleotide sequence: TGTGCCAGCAGCCAAGAGGGCGGCACCGGGGAGCTGTTTTTT. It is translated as CASSQEGGTGELFF.

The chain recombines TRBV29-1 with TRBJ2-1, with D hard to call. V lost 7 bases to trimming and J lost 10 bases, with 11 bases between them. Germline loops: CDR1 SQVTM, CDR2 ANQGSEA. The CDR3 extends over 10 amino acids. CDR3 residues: CSALRGEQFF. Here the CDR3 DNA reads TGCAGCGCCCTACGTGGGGAGCAGTTCTTC.

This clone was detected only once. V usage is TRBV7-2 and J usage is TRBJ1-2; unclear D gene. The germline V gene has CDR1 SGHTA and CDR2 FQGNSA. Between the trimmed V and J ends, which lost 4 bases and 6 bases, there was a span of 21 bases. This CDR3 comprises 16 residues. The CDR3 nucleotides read TGTGCCAGCAGCTCAACAAGACCGACGGGAGCTCATGGCTACACCTTC. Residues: CASSSTRPTGAHGYTF.

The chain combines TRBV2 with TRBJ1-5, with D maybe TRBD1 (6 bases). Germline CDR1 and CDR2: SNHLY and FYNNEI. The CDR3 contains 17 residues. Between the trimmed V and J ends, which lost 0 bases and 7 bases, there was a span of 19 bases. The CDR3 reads CASSEALGTGFPQPQHF. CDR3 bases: TGTGCCAGCAGTGAAGCGCTTGGAACAGGGTTCCCACAGCCCCAGCATTTT.

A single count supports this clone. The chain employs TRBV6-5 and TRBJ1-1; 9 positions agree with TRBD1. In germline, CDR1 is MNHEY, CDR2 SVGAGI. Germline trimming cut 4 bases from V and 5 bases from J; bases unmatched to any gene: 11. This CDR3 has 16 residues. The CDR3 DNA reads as TGTGCCAGCAGTTCACAGGGGGCGCGGTTAGGGACTGAAGCTTTCTTT. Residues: CASSSQGARLGTEAFF.